What follows are 13 T cell receptor beta chains derived from one specimen sequenced in a study of PD-L1 blockade in urothelial cancer. TCRdb's copy holds only in-frame clones and misses some; the assay was immunoSEQ multiplex PCR. The table has around 30,000 clones, around 85% seen once; the top ten hold 2% to 2.5%. This specimen was PBMCs, taken around atezolizumab (anti-PD-L1) treatment. These receptor sequences come from a man aged 45-65 years with urothelial cancer.

J is TRBJ2-3 and V is TRBV5-1, with 8 bases aligning to TRBD2. CDR1 and CDR2 from the germline V gene are SGHRS and YFSETQ. V shed 0 bases and J 1 base; nucleotides not matched to a gene: 1. The CDR3 loop spans 15 amino acids. The CDR3 protein is CASSLGRGGTDTQYF. The CDR3 DNA sequence: TGCGCCAGCAGCTTGGGGCGGGGGGGCACAGATACGCAGTATTTT.

This rearrangement joins TRBV7-8 to TRBJ2-7; 8 bases are shared with TRBD2. V shed 3 bases, J shed 2 bases, and the junction held 6 bases outside the gene matches. Germline-derived CDR1 and CDR2 are SGHVS and FQNEAQ. The CDR3 length is 15 residues. CDR3 nucleotide sequence: TGTGCCAGCAGCTTTAACTTAGCGGGACCCTACGAGCAGTACGTC. Translating it yields CASSFNLAGPYEQYV.

The chain combines TRBV5-1 with TRBJ1-3; D ambiguous. This CDR3 spans 15 amino acids. V gave up 5 bases and J gave up 0 bases, with 12 bases separating them. Germline V gene data show CDR1 as SGHRS and CDR2 as YFSETQ. CDR3 nucleotides: TGCGCCAGCAGGTTGAACATCGACTCTGGAAACACCATATATTTT. Its protein is CASRLNIDSGNTIYF.

This clone was found a few times. This chain joins TRBV2 and TRBJ1-5; perhaps TRBD1 as D (5 bases). The germline V gene has CDR1 SNHLY and CDR2 FYNNEI. V was shortened by 8 bases and J by 4 bases, with 15 bases between the two germline ends. CDR3 size: 14 residues. DNA for the CDR3: TGTGCCAGCGGGGCCCGACACCTAAATCAGCCCCAGCATTTT. Amino acid sequence: CASGARHLNQPQHF.

V gene TRBV6-6 combines with J gene TRBJ1-5; 7 nucleotides align to TRBD1. The ends lost 3 bases at V and 2 bases at J; junction bases unmatched: 7. The V gene's germline CDR1 is MNHNY and CDR2 SVGAGI (reference sequence). This CDR3 region has 16 residues. The CDR3 sequence: CASSYNRGGGNQPQHF. The CDR3 DNA follows: TGTGCCAGCAGTTATAACAGGGGAGGTGGCAATCAGCCCCAGCATTTT.

The chain links TRBV7-2 to TRBJ2-3; 7 nucleotides align to TRBD2. CDR1 and CDR2 (germline): SGHTA, FQGNSA. CDR3 length: 13 amino acids. V trimming: 7 bases; J trimming: 2 bases; junction bases outside the gene matches: 3. DNA of the CDR3: TGTGCCAGCATGCGGGAGATCACAGATACGCAGTATTTT. It is translated as CASMREITDTQYF.

This sequence joins TRBV18 and TRBJ2-5, with 7 bases identical to TRBD2. The germline V gene has CDR1 KGHSH and CDR2 LQKENI. The CDR3 is made up of 12 amino acids. J gave up 5 bases and V 6 bases, and 3 bases lay outside the gene matches. In DNA form, the CDR3 reads TGTGCCAGCTCCGAGGGAGGGGAGACCCAGTACTTC. It yields the protein CASSEGGETQYF.

The rearrangement joins TRBV18 to TRBJ2-5, with D perhaps matching TRBD2 (5 bases). The CDR3 is 15 residues long. V was trimmed by 3 bases and J by 3 bases, leaving 14 bases between them. Germline V gene sequence: CDR1 KGHSH, CDR2 LQKENI. CDR3 residues: CASSPNPGEKETQYF. The CDR3 nucleotides read TGTGCCAGCTCACCTAACCCCGGGGAGAAAGAGACCCAGTACTTC.

This clone has only a few counts. Here the CDR3 DNA reads TGTGCCAGCAGCGTAGACGGATACGGGAATCAGCCCCAGCATTTT. This encodes CASSVDGYGNQPQHF. The chain is built from TRBV9 and TRBJ1-5; D gene ambiguous. There are 15 residues in the CDR3. V lost 0 bases and J 4 bases, leaving 11 bases between the germline ends. Germline V CDR1 and CDR2: SGDLS, YYNGEE.

This clone has only one observation. The V call is TRBV5-6, the J call TRBJ2-3, with 10 bases fitting TRBD1. Per germline, CDR1 SGHDT and CDR2 YYEEEE. The CDR3 totals 15 residues. The J segment lost 6 bases and the V segment lost 4 bases, leaving 8 bases of the junction unmatched. The DNA of the CDR3 is TGTGCCAGCAGCCACGACAGGGGGCCGCGGGATACGCAGTATTTT. Protein: CASSHDRGPRDTQYF.

The gene calls are TRBV18 and TRBJ1-2; D uncertain. The CDR3 is 13 residues long. CDR1 is KGHSH and CDR2 is LQKENI in the germline V gene. The germline V and J ends were trimmed by 2 bases and 10 bases, with 14 bases remaining between them. CDR3 sequence (DNA): TGTGCCAGCTCACCAAGAGAGAACGGACTCTACACCTTC. Encoded protein: CASSPRENGLYTF.

The chain has TRBV6-6 and TRBJ2-5; TRBD2 matches 7 bases. Germline CDR1 is MNHNY and CDR2 is SVGAGI (reference sequence). Trimming took 7 bases from V and 5 from J; bases not matched to a gene: 10. The CDR3 has 14 amino acids. CDR3 sequence: CASTRQTGGETQYF. DNA for the CDR3: TGTGCCAGCACCCGACAGACCGGGGGGGAGACCCAGTACTTC.

This rearrangement joins TRBV5-5 to TRBJ1-5, with D possibly being TRBD1 (5 bases). The CDR3 is 15 residues long. Germline CDR1 and CDR2: SGHKS and YYEKEE (reference sequence). The germline V and J ends were trimmed by 4 bases and 0 bases, with 11 bases remaining between them. Written as DNA, the CDR3 is TGTGCCAGCAGCCCCGGACAAAATAGCAATCAGCCCCAGCATTTT. Protein product: CASSPGQNSNQPQHF.